The 21 T cell receptor beta chains below come from one sample, sequenced in a study of fetal regulatory T cell absence and autoimmunity (TCRdb year 2017). Library preparation was by the immunoSEQ multiplex PCR assay. The immuneACCESS repertoire file appears here via TCRdb, limited to in-frame rearrangements. These files lack a portion of the clones; in checked studies, under half of the deficit traces to unresolved V genes, and the cause of the others is not known. The sample table lists approximately 94,000 clones, approximately 75% of them with a count of one. Of the sample, roughly 2% is held by the ten largest clones. Sequenced input: pancreas tissue. All receptors derive from a male donor with IPEX syndrome.

V usage is TRBV7-9 and J usage is TRBJ2-1; no firm D call. Trimming pared 7 bases from V and 8 bases from J, leaving 27 bases between. The CDR3 extends over 17 amino acids. Per germline, CDR1 SEHNR and CDR2 FQNEAQ (reference sequence). The CDR3 region has the DNA TGTGCCAGCACCGTCCTCTTGGAGCAAAAACCGCCCGATGAGCAGTTCTTC. It codes for CASTVLLEQKPPDEQFF.

This clone was detected a few times. The rearrangement uses TRBV6-4 and TRBJ1-5, with 9 bases identical to TRBD1. Trimming at V came to 6 bases and at J to 2 bases, leaving 5 bases not matched to a gene. Germline CDR1 MRHNA, CDR2 SNTAGT. The CDR3 is made up of 15 amino acids. This CDR3 reads CASSRTGVGNQPQHF. In nucleotides, the CDR3 is TGTGCCAGCAGCCGGACAGGGGTGGGCAATCAGCCCCAGCATTTT.

The CDR3 nucleotides read TGTGCCAGCAGCGCCCCCCGTCGGACTAGCTACGGTGAGCAGTTCTTC. It encodes CASSAPRRTSYGEQFF. The rearrangement joins TRBV7-9 to TRBJ2-1; 8 bases line up with TRBD2. Looked up from germline, CDR1 is SEHNR and CDR2 is FQNEAQ (reference sequence). Trimming cost V 5 bases and J 9 bases; bases outside gene matches: 15. This CDR3 is built from 16 residues.

This chain connects TRBV6-5 to TRBJ2-4; 12 bases are shared with TRBD2. Trimming took 4 bases from V and 5 from J; bases not matched to a gene: 3. CDR1 MNHEY and CDR2 SVGAGI come from the germline V gene. The CDR3 extends over 15 amino acids. CDR3 residues: CASSSRTSGENIQYF. In nucleotides, the CDR3 is TGTGCCAGCAGTTCCCGGACTAGCGGGGAAAACATTCAGTACTTC.

This clone showed up just a few times. The genes are TRBV7-6 and TRBJ2-7; no clear D gene. V dropped 2 bases and J dropped 6 bases, with 11 bases sitting between them. CDR1 SGHVS and CDR2 FNYEAQ come from the germline V gene. This CDR3 is built from 13 residues. The CDR3 DNA reads as TGTGCCAGCAGCTTACTCCCCTATCGCGAGCAGTACTTC. Its protein is CASSLLPYREQYF. Full variable domain (outside the CDR3, taken from reference TRBV7-6 and TRBJ2-7): GAGVSQSPRYKVTKRGQDVALRCDPISGHVSLYWYRQALGQGPEFLTYFNYEAQQDKSGLPNDRFSAERPEGSISTLTIQRTEQRDSAMYRCASSLLPYREQYFGPGTRLTVT.

V gene TRBV2 combines with J gene TRBJ1-5; 8 nucleotides align to TRBD1. The J segment lost 11 bases and the V segment lost 5 bases, leaving 20 bases of the junction unmatched. CDR1 is SNHLY, CDR2 FYNNEI, per germline. This CDR3 contains 17 residues. This chain's CDR3 is CASSTQLRTGPQWAQHF. CDR3 bases: TGTGCCAGCAGTACACAACTTCGGACAGGGCCCCAATGGGCCCAGCATTTT.

This clone occurred many times. The chain employs TRBV10-3 and TRBJ2-1; D unresolved. The CDR3 is made up of 13 amino acids. V was cut by 4 bases and J by 13 bases, with 17 bases left in between. Germline V CDR1 and CDR2: ENHRY, SYGVKD. The CDR3 is CAISGGSLSSQFF. CDR3 nucleotides: TGTGCCATCAGTGGTGGTAGCCTTAGTTCTCAGTTCTTC.

The chain couples TRBV25-1 to TRBJ1-4; unclear D gene. V was clipped by 0 bases and J by 1 base, with 15 bases between them. The CDR3 has 18 residues. The germline V gene encodes CDR1 MGHDK and CDR2 SYGVNS. The DNA of the CDR3 is TGTGCCAGCAGTGAATATAGTGGGAGATCGGAAACTAATGAAAAACTGTTTTTT. It is translated as CASSEYSGRSETNEKLFF.

The chain recombines TRBV30 with TRBJ1-6; D ambiguous. Germline V gene sequence: CDR1 GTSNPN, CDR2 SVGIG (reference sequence). Deletions cut 4 bases from V and 9 bases from J, with 4 bases between. CDR3 length: 10 residues. The CDR3 DNA sequence: TGTGCCTGGACAGGTTCACCCCTCCACTTT. Protein: CAWTGSPLHF.

This chain connects TRBV7-9 to TRBJ2-5; no definite D call. CDR1 and CDR2 (germline): SEHNR, FQNEAQ (reference sequence). Trimming shortened V by 3 bases and J by 2 bases, and 10 bases separated the two germline ends. The CDR3 consists of 14 residues. For the CDR3, the DNA is TGTGCCAGCAGCTTTAGGGAAAGGCAAGAGACCCAGTACTTC. Translation: CASSFRERQETQYF.

Here the CDR3 DNA reads TGCGCCAGCAGCCTGAAGTCCGGGATCGAGCAGTACTTC. As protein: CASSLKSGIEQYF. The rearrangement links TRBV5-1 to TRBJ2-7, with D tentatively TRBD2 (5 bases). The V gene lost 4 bases and the J gene lost 6 bases, with 14 bases spanning the gap. This CDR3 is built from 13 residues. CDR1 is SGHRS, CDR2 YFSETQ, per germline.

The V call is TRBV11-2, the J call TRBJ2-1; 7 bases align to TRBD1. The CDR3 has 13 amino acids. From germline, CDR1 is SGHAT and CDR2 FQNNGV. With 2 bases clipped from V and 9 bases from J, the junction kept 4 bases outside the gene matches. The CDR3 sequence is CASSLQGDAEQFF. The CDR3 DNA sequence: TGTGCCAGCAGCTTACAGGGGGACGCTGAGCAGTTCTTC.

The chain couples TRBV5-1 to TRBJ2-3; TRBD2 aligns across 14 bases. Trimming removed 0 bases from V and 3 bases from J; junction bases left unmatched: 3. Germline CDR1 is SGHRS and CDR2 is YFSETQ. CDR3 length: 17 amino acids. CDR3 in amino acids: CASSLGTSGRRTDTQYF. The CDR3, as DNA: TGCGCCAGCAGCTTGGGGACTAGCGGGAGGAGGACAGATACGCAGTATTTT. The complete variable domain, with remaining parts taken from reference TRBV5-1 and TRBJ2-3, reads KAGVTQTPRYLIKTRGQQVTLSCSPISGHRSVSWYQQTPGQGLQFLFEYFSETQRNKGNFPGRFSGRQFSNSRSEMNVSTLELGDSALYLCASSLGTSGRRTDTQYFGPGTRLTVL.

The CDR3, as DNA: TGTGCCAGCAGCTTGCGGGGGTGGGGCACCTACGAGCAGTACTTC. As protein: CASSLRGWGTYEQYF. V and J are TRBV5-5 and TRBJ2-7; a weak D match, TRBD2 (6 bases). In germline, CDR1 is SGHKS, CDR2 YYEKEE (reference sequence). V lost 1 base to trimming and J lost 2 bases, with 13 bases between them. The CDR3 contains 15 residues.

The chain combines TRBV13 with TRBJ1-6; TRBD1 agrees at 8 bases. The J segment lost 7 bases and the V segment lost 4 bases, leaving 0 bases of the junction unmatched. The germline gives CDR1 PRHDT, CDR2 FYEKMQ (reference sequence). This CDR3 comprises 13 residues. In DNA form, the CDR3 reads TGTGCCAGCAGCTGGACAGGGAATTCACCCCTCCACTTT. Residues: CASSWTGNSPLHF.

This clone was picked up a small number of times. The rearrangement joins TRBV5-1 to TRBJ1-2; 7 bases line up with TRBD1. CDR1 is SGHRS and CDR2 is YFSETQ in the germline V gene. Trimming took 4 bases from V and 0 from J; bases not matched to a gene: 6. This CDR3 spans 15 amino acids. CDR3 region: CASSATGRTNYGYTF. DNA for the CDR3: TGCGCCAGCAGCGCGACAGGGCGTACTAACTATGGCTACACCTTC.

J is TRBJ2-7 and V is TRBV19; TRBD2 aligns across 12 bases. CDR3 size: 14 residues. The trim removed 6 bases at V and 6 bases at J, leaving 6 bases unmatched. The V gene's germline CDR1 is LNHDA and CDR2 SQIVND (reference sequence). CDR3: CASRASGGALEQYF. The CDR3 DNA reads TGTGCCAGTAGGGCTAGCGGGGGGGCCCTCGAGCAGTACTTC.

V gene TRBV25-1 combines with J gene TRBJ2-3; weak D call: TRBD2 (5 bases). The CDR3 runs 15 residues. Trimming pared 2 bases from V and 0 bases from J, leaving 9 bases between. Germline values: CDR1 MGHDK, CDR2 SYGVNS. CDR3 DNA: TGTGCCAGCAGTGAACTGACTATTAGCACAGATACGCAGTATTTT. This sequence encodes CASSELTISTDTQYF.

The chain has TRBV12-5 and TRBJ2-7, with 10 nucleotides matching TRBD2. Germline trimming cut 5 bases from V and 2 bases from J; bases unmatched to any gene: 6. This CDR3 has 15 amino acids. Germline CDR1 reads LGHNT; CDR2 reads FRNRAP. The CDR3 nucleotides are TGTGCTAGTGGTCTCAAGCGGGGGGGCCCCTACGAGCAGTACTTC. It specifies CASGLKRGGPYEQYF.

This clone was observed a handful of times. The CDR3 nucleotides are TGTGCCAGCAGCTTAGTGGGGGACTACCAAGTACGTGACGAGCAGTACTTC. This codes for CASSLVGDYQVRDEQYF. The V gene is TRBV11-2, the J gene TRBJ2-7; 7 nucleotides line up with TRBD2. In germline, CDR1 is SGHAT, CDR2 FQNNGV. The J segment lost 5 bases and the V segment lost 1 base, leaving 14 bases of the junction unmatched. This CDR3 contains 17 residues. The whole variable domain, filled in from reference TRBV11-2 and TRBJ2-7, reads EAGVAQSPRYKIIEKRQSVAFWCNPISGHATLYWYQQILGQGPKLLIQFQNNGVVDDSQLPKDRFSAERLKGVDSTLKIQPAKLEDSAVYLCASSLVGDYQVRDEQYFGPGTRLTVT.

J is TRBJ2-2 and V is TRBV6-1; D assignment may be TRBD1 or TRBD2 (5 bases each). The CDR3 runs to 13 residues. The germline V and J ends were trimmed by 7 bases and 4 bases, with 10 bases remaining between them. Germline assignment: CDR1 MNHNS and CDR2 SASEGT. The CDR3 bases are TGTGCCAGCACCTCGGGGCTCACCGGGGAGCTGTTTTTT. Its translation is CASTSGLTGELFF.